The rows below give T cell receptor beta chains drawn from one sample of a study of T-cell memory formation after mild COVID-19. MiXCR, run by TCRdb on the 5' RACE reads, gives a single entry per CDR3 protein. The sample includes around 250,000 distinct CDR3 sequences, over 9% of them seen just once. Specimen: PBMCs or a T cell subset sorted from them (not recorded which). The receptors come from a man aged 18 to 29 who had mild COVID-19 (a few samples of this study predate the infection). Cell type and time point are not known. The CDR3 runs from the conserved cysteine through the conserved F or W. Clone size, where shown, is once, few, many, or a class for clones that have expanded.

TRBJ2-1,few,TRBV7-2,CASSSPGTSGAPSYNEQFF
TRBJ2-1,-,TRBV21-1,CASSKALSGDEQFF
TRBJ2-3,few,TRBV7-9,CASSLYQPTDTQYF
TRBJ1-2,many,TRBV24-1,CATSDRTVYGYTF
TRBJ2-3,few,TRBV28,CASGLGGGTDTQYF
TRBJ2-1,many,TRBV6-5,CASSYKRGVYNEQFF
TRBJ1-5,-,TRBV5-1,CASSPETGGNQPQHF
TRBJ1-1,-,TRBV3-1,CASSLSDTEAFF
TRBJ1-2,-,TRBV28,CASGDRGPDGYTF
TRBJ2-1,few,TRBV7-8,CASSLEGAPYNEQFF
TRBJ2-5,few,TRBV7-7,CASSLAGGFEETQYF
TRBJ2-2,few,TRBV11-3,CASSQRVGELRGGELFF
TRBJ2-3,many,TRBV7-2,CASSPVDSTDTQYF
TRBJ1-1,-,TRBV12-3/TRBV12-4,CASRPRVGNTEAFF
TRBJ1-1,-,TRBV5-1,CASTTAGNTEAFF
TRBJ2-1,-,TRBV7-9,CASRGQGWNEQFF
TRBJ2-2,-,TRBV7-2,CASSRSSRRVNTGELFF
TRBJ1-3,-,TRBV5-5,CASSPDPHSGNTIYF
TRBJ2-5,few,TRBV12-3/TRBV12-4,CASSSTGGIETQYF
TRBJ2-7,few,TRBV20-1,CSASRDPPYEQYF
TRBJ1-6,many,TRBV7-9,CASSLGQINSPLHF
TRBJ2-3,few,TRBV7-2,CASSLDDYRGEYF
TRBJ1-4,-,TRBV14,CASSLTGGANEKLFF
TRBJ1-4,many,TRBV12-3/TRBV12-4,CASSPRGKEKLFF